This T cell receptor (beta chain) comes out of a study of glioma-infiltrating T cells after dendritic cell vaccination (dated by TCRdb to about 2016). Regarding the study in general: The cohort included some 15 glioblastoma patients drawn from Phase I and II dendritic cell vaccination trials, of whom 9 were newly diagnosed and 6 had recurrent disease. Between the early 2000s and the early 2010s, patients were given autologous tumor lysate-pulsed dendritic cell vaccination. The vaccine was prepared from monocyte-derived dendritic cells that were cultured for 6 to 7 days with IL-4 and GM-CSF and then pulsed overnight with autologous tumor lysate. Each patient was given three intradermal dendritic cell vaccine injections, spaced two weeks apart, in the arm below the axilla. Deep sequencing of TCR beta CDR3 regions was used to quantify tumor-infiltrating lymphocyte content and compare tumor and blood repertoires in dendritic cell-vaccinated glioblastoma patients. Survival after dendritic cell vaccination was correlated with TCR sequencing metrics, such as TIL content and the overlap between tumor and blood repertoires. What the authors observed across the whole study: The three-group TCR overlap response model was described as speculative and requiring prospective validation. The cohort was small and heterogeneous, and full blood and tumor sets were available for few patients, with initial-recurrent tumor pairs available for even fewer patients. No direct relationship between TCR clonality and survival was found, suggesting that a diverse polyclonal response may matter. Longer time to progression and overall survival after dendritic cell vaccination were predicted by higher estimated pretreatment TIL content.

Patients were selected for having adequate residual fresh-frozen tumor tissue and more than two years of available survival data. None of the glioblastoma patients carried an isocitrate dehydrogenase mutation, although molecular status otherwise varied. PBMC were collected before vaccination, two weeks after the third vaccination, and at tumor progression when it occurred. The Qiagen DNeasy Blood extraction Kit was used to extract genomic DNA. The junction carries 12 bases between V and J, which are trimmed by 3 bases and 2 bases respectively. CDR3 length: 15 amino acids, cysteine to phenylalanine. The kept DNA is CDR3 alone, 45 bases in frame from the first base. Looking up the germline V gene yields CDR1 SNHLY and CDR2 FYNNEI. Comments on this clone: The specificity of this receptor is unknown. No much larger clone exists at a distance of one base, and base qualities are not known.

The immunoSEQ assay amplified TCRB CDR3 regions from around 2 micrograms of genomic DNA, or from all available DNA when less than that amount was available. For multiplex PCR, 60 forward primers for TCR V beta segments and 13 reverse primers for J beta segments were used. To estimate reads per starting template, synthetic control templates were spiked into each sample at limiting dilution. The Illumina HiSeq System generated 87 bp sequencing reads. The original methods were these. PCR and sequencing errors were removed by merging closely related sequences with a nearest neighbor algorithm. TCR overlap was defined as the percentage of unique tumor TCR beta sequences that were also found in the peripheral blood of the same patient. The source is immuneACCESS, and TCRdb retained only in-frame sequences with V and J called. Part of the clones is not carried over; for the studies checked, unresolved V genes explain less than half of this, and the remainder is unexplained. The V and J calls and clone size come from that table; D and trimming were worked out from the DNA. The sample table contains under 100,000 clones; only one count was recorded for 70% to 80% of them. The ten largest make up around 5.9% of the sample.

The source material was blood, sampled before dendritic cell vaccination. The chain is assembled from TRBV2 and TRBJ2-3, and TRBD2 may be the D gene, going by 6 matching bases. The source of this sequence is a human donor with glioblastoma. The CDR3 region: CASSEVRGPTDTQYF. The nucleotides are TGTGCCAGCAGTGAGGTGCGGGGTCCCACAGATACGCAGTATTTT.